The T cell receptor (beta chain) described here comes from a study of T-cell memory formation after mild COVID-19. Background on the study: Largely donor-specific TCR clusters were found.

This clonotype was observed many times. Antigen unknown. Via MiXCR, TCRdb re-called the 5' RACE reads, giving one row per CDR3 protein. In the table there are some 280,000 distinct CDR3 sequences, about 16% of which are singletons. The germline V gene encodes CDR1 MDHEN and CDR2 SYDVKM. CDR3 size: 12 residues. The V and J ends lost 7 bases and 5 bases respectively, with 11 bases between them. Study-level results: Still unconfirmed is whether the second-wave clones peaking on day 37 recognized SARS-CoV-2. Contracting clones, day 15 to 85, had balanced CD4/CD8, and later expanders favored CD4+.

This sequence was found in a man aged 18 to 35 who had mild COVID-19 (a few samples of this study predate the infection). Cell type and time point are not known. This chain links TRBV28 with TRBJ1-2; no reliable D call. The sequenced material came from PBMCs or a T cell subset sorted from them (not recorded which). CDR3 DNA sequence: TGTGCCAGCACTAAACAGCATTATGGCTACACCTTC. Amino acid sequence: CASTKQHYGYTF.